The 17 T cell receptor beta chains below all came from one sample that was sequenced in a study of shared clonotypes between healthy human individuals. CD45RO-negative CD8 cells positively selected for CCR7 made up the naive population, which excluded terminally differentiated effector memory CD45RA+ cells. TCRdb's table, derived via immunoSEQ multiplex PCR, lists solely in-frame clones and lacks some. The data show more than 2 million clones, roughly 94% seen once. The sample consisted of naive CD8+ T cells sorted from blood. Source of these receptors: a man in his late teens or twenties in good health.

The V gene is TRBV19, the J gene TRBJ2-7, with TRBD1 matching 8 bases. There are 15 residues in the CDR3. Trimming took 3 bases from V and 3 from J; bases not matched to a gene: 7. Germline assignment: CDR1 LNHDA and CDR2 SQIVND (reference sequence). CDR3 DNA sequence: TGTGCCAGTAGTATGCCCGGGGACAGGATCTACGAGCAGTACTTC. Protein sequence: CASSMPGDRIYEQYF.

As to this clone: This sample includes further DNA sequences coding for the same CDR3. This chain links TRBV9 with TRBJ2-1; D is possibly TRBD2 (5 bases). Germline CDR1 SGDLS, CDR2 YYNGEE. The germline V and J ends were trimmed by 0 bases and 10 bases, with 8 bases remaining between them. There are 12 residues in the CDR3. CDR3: CASSVEGGEQFF. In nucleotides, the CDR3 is TGTGCCAGCAGCGTAGAAGGAGGAGAGCAGTTCTTC. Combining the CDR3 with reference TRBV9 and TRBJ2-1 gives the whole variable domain DSGVTQTPKHLITATGQRVTLRCSPRSGDLSVYWYQQSLDQGLQFLIQYYNGEERAKGNILERFSAQQFPDLHSELNLSSLELGDSALYFCASSVEGGEQFFGPGTRLTVL.

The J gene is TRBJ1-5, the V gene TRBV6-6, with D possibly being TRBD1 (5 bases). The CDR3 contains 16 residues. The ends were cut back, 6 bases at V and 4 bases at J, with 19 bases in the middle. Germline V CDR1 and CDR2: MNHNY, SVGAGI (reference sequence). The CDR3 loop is CASRLLREEFNQPQHF. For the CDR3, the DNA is TGTGCCAGCAGACTCCTCAGGGAAGAATTTAATCAGCCCCAGCATTTT.

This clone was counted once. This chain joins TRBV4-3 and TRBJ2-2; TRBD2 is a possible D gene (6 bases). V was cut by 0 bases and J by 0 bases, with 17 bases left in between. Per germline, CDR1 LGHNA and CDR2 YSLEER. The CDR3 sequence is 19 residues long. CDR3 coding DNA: TGCGCCAGCAGCCAAGATATGGCAGGACTACTTTCGAACACCGGGGAGCTGTTTTTT. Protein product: CASSQDMAGLLSNTGELFF.

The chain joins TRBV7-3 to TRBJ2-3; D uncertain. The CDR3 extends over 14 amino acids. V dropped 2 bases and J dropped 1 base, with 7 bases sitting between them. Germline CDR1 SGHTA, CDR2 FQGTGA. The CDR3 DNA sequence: TGTGCCAGCAGCTTAGGGTTTGGCACAGATACGCAGTATTTT. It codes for CASSLGFGTDTQYF.

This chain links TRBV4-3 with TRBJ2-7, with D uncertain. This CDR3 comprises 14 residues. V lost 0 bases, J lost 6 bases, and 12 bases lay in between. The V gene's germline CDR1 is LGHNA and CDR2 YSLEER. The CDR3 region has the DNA TGCGCCAGCAGCCAAGATATTACCTTTCCCGAGCAGTACTTC. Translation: CASSQDITFPEQYF.

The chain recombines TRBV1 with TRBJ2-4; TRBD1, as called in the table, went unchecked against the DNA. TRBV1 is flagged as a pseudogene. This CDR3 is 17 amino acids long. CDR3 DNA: TGCACCAGCAGCCAAGATGTAGACATCCTAGCCAAAAACATTCAGTACTTC. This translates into CTSSQDVDILAKNIQYF.

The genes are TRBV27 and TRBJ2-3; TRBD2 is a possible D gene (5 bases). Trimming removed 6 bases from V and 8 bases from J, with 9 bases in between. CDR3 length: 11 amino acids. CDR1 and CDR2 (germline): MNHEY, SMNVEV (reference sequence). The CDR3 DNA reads TGTGCCAGCAGGGACTGGGCTACGCAGTATTTT. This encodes CASRDWATQYF.

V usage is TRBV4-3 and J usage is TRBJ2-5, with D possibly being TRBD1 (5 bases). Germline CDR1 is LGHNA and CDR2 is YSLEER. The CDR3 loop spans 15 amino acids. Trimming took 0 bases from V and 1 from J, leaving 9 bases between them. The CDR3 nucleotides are TGCGCCAGCAGCCAAGAGGACACGCTCCAAGAGACCCAGTACTTC. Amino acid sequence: CASSQEDTLQETQYF.

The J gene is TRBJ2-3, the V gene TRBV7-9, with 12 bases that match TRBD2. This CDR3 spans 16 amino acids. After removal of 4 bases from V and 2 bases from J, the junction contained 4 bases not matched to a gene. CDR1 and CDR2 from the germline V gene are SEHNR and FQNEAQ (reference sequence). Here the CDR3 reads CASSSTSGGYTDTQYF. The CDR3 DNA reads TGTGCCAGCAGCTCGACTAGCGGGGGATACACAGATACGCAGTATTTT. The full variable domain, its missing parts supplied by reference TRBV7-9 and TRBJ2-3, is DTGVSQNPRHKITKRGQNVTFRCDPISEHNRLYWYRQTLGQGPEFLTYFQNEAQLEKSRLLSDRFSAERPKGSFSTLEIQRTEQGDSAMYLCASSSTSGGYTDTQYFGPGTRLTVL.

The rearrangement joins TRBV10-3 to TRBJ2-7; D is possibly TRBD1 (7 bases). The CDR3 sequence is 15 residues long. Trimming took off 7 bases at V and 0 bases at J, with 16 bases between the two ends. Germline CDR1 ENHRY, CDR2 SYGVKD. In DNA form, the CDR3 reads TGTGCCATCAATCCCGGAGGGGGCCCCTCCTACGAGCAGTACTTC. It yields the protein CAINPGGGPSYEQYF.

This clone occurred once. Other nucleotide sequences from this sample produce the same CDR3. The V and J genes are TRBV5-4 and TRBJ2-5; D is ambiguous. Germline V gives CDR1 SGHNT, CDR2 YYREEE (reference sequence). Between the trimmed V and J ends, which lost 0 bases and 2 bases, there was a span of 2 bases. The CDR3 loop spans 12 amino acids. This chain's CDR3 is CASSLGQETQYF. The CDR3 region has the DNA TGTGCCAGCAGCTTGGGTCAAGAGACCCAGTACTTC.

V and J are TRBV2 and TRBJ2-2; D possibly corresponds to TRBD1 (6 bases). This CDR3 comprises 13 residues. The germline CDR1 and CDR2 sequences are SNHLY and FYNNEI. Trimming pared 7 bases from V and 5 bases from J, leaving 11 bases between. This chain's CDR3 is CASIRGDTGELFF. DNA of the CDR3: TGTGCCAGCATCAGGGGAGATACCGGGGAGCTGTTTTTT. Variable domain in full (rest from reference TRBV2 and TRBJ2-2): EPEVTQTPSHQVTQMGQEVILRCVPISNHLYFYWYRQILGQKVEFLVSFYNNEISEKSEIFDDQFSVERPDGSNFTLKIRSTKLEDSAMYFCASIRGDTGELFFGEGSRLTVL.

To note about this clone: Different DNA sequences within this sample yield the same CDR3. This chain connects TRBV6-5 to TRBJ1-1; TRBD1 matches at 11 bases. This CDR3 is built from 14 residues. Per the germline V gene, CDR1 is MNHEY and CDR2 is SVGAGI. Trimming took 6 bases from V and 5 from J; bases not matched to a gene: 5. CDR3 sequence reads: CASSLGQGATEAFF. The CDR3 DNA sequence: TGTGCCAGCAGCCTCGGACAGGGGGCAACTGAAGCTTTCTTT.

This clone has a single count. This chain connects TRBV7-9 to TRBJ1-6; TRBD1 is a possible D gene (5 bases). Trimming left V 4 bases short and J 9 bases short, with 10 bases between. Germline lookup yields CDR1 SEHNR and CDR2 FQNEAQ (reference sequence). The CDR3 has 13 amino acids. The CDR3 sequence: CASSSGLGSPLHF. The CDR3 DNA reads TGTGCCAGCAGCTCGGGACTGGGTTCACCCCTCCACTTT.

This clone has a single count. The CDR3 nucleotides read TGCGCCAGCAGCCAAGGCGAAATTAACACCGGGGAGCTGTTTTTT. Residues: CASSQGEINTGELFF. The rearrangement joins TRBV4-1 to TRBJ2-2; unclear D gene. CDR3 size: 15 residues. Trimming left V 1 base short and J 2 bases short, with 8 bases between. Germline V gives CDR1 MGHRA, CDR2 YSYEKL.

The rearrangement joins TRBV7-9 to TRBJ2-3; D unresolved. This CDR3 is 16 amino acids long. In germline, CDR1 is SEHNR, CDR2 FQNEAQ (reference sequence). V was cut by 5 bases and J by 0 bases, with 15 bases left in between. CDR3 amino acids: CASSPLWGTSTDTQYF. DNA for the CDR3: TGTGCCAGCAGCCCCTTATGGGGAACTAGCACAGATACGCAGTATTTT. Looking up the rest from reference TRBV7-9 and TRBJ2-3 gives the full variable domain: DTGVSQNPRHKITKRGQNVTFRCDPISEHNRLYWYRQTLGQGPEFLTYFQNEAQLEKSRLLSDRFSAERPKGSFSTLEIQRTEQGDSAMYLCASSPLWGTSTDTQYFGPGTRLTVL.